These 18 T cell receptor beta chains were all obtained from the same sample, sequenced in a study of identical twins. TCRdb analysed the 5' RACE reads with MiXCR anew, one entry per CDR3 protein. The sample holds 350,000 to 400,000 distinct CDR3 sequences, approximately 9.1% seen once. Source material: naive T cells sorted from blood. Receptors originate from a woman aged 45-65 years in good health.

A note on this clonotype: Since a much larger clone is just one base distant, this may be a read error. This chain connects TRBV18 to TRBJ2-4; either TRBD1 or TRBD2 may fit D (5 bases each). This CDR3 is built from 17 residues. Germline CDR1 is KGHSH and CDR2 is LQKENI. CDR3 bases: TGTGCCAGCTCACCAAGAGGAGGCGCCAGGGCCAAAACCATTCAGTACTTC. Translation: CASSPRGGARAKTIQYF.

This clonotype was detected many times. The CDR3 is CSARSDLWREQYF. The CDR3 DNA follows: TGCAGTGCTAGATCTGACCTTTGGAGGGAGCAGTACTTC. The J gene is TRBJ2-7, the V gene TRBV20-1; perhaps TRBD2 as D (5 bases). Germline CDR1 is DFQATT and CDR2 is SNEGSKA (reference sequence). V was shortened by 2 bases and J by 7 bases, with 15 bases between the two germline ends. CDR3 length: 13 amino acids.

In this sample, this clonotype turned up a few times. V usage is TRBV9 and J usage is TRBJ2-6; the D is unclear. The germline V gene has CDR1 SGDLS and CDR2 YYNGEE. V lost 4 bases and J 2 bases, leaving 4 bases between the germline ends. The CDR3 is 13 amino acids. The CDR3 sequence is CASSPTGANVLTF. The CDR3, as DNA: TGTGCCAGCAGCCCGACTGGGGCCAACGTCCTGACTTTC.

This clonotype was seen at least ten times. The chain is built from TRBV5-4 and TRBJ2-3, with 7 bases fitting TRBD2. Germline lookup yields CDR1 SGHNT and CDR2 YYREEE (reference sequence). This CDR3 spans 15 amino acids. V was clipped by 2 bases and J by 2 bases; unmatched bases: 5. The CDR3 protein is CASSFRGRYTDTQYF. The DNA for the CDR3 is TGTGCCAGCAGCTTTCGCGGGAGATACACAGATACGCAGTATTTT.

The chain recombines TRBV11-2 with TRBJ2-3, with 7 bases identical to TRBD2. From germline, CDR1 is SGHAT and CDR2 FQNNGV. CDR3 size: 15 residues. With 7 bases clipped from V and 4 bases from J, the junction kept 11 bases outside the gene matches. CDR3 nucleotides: TGTGCCAGCACCCTGGGGAGACTAGCCGCAGATACGCAGTATTTT. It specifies CASTLGRLAADTQYF.

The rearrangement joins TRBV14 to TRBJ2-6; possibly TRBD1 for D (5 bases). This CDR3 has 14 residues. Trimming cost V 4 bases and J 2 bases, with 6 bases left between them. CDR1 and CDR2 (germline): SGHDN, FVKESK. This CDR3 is CASSRQPGANVLTF. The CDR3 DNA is TGTGCCAGCAGCCGACAGCCTGGGGCCAACGTCCTGACTTTC.

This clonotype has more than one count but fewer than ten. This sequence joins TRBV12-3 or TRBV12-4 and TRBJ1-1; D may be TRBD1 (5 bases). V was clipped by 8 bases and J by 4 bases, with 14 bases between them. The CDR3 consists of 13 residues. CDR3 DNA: TGTGCCAGCGGGGACTGGGGGGGCACTGAAGCTTTCTTT. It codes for CASGDWGGTEAFF.

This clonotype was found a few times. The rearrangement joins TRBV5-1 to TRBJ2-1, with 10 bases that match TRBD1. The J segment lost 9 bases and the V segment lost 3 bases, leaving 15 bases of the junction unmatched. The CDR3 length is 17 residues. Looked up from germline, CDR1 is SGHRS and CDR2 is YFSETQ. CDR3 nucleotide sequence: TGCGCCAGCAGCTCCCGCCCGGGACAGGGGACCGAGGGTGAGCAGTTCTTC. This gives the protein CASSSRPGQGTEGEQFF.

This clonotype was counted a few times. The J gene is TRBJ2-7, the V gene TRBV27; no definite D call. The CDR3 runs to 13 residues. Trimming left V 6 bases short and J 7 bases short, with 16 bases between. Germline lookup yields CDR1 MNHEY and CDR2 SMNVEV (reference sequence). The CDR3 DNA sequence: TGTGCCAGCAGGATCTCTGCCGGTGGGGAGCAGTACTTC. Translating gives CASRISAGGEQYF.

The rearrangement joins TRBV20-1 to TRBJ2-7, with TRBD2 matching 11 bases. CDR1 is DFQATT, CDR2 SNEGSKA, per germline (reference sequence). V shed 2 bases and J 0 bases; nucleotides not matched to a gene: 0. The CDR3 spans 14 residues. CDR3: CSARTSGGSYEQYF. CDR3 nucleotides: TGCAGTGCTAGAACTAGCGGGGGCTCCTACGAGCAGTACTTC.

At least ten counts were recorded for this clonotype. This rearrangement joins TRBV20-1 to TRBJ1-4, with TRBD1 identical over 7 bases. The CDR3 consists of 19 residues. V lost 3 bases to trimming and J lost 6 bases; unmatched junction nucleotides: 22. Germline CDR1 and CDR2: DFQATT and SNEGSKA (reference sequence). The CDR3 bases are TGCAGTGCTAGCTCTCCATGGGGCAGCCCTTCCAGGGGGGATGAAAAACTGTTTTTT. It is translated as CSASSPWGSPSRGDEKLFF.

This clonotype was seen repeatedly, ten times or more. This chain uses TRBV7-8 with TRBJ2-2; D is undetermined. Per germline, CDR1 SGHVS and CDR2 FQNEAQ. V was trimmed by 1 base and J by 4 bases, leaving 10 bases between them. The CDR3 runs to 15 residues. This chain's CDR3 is CASSLVPTGTGELFF. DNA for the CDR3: TGTGCCAGCAGCTTAGTCCCTACGGGCACCGGGGAGCTGTTTTTT.

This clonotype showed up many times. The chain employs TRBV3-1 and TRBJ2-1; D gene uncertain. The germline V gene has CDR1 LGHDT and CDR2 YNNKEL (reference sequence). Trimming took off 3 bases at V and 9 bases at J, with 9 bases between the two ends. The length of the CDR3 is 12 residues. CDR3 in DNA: TGTGCCAGCAGCCAGGGTAGGGCTGAGCAGTTCTTC. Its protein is CASSQGRAEQFF.

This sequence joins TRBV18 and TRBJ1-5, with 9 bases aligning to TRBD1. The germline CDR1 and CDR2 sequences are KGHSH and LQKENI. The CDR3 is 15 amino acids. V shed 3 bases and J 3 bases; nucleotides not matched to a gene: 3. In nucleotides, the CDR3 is TGTGCCAGCTCACCGGGACAGGGATACAATCAGCCCCAGCATTTT. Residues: CASSPGQGYNQPQHF.

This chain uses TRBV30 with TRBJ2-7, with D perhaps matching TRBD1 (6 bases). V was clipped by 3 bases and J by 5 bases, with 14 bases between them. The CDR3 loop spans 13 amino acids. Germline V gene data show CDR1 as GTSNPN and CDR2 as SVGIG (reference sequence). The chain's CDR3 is CAWRGQGRDEQYF. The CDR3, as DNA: TGTGCCTGGAGGGGTCAGGGGCGGGACGAGCAGTACTTC.

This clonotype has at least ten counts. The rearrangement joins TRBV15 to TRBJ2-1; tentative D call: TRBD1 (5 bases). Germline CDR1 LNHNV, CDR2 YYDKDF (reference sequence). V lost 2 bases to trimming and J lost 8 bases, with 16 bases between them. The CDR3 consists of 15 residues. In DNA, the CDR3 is TGTGCCACCAGCAGAAGAGACAGTCAGAGAGATGAGCAGTTCTTC. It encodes CATSRRDSQRDEQFF.

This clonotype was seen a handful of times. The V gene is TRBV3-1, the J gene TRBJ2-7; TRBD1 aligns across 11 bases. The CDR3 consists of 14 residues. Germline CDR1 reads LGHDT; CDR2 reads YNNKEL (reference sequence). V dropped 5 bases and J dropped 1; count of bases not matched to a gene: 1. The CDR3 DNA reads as TGTGCCAGCAGCGGGGACAGGGGGTCCTACGAGCAGTACTTC. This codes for CASSGDRGSYEQYF.

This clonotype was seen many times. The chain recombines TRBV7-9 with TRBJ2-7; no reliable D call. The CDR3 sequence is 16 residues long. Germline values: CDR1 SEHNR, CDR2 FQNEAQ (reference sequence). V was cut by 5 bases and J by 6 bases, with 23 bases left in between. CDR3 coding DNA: TGTGCCAGCAGCCCTTCCGACTCCCGGTGGGGTCTCGAGCAGTACTTC. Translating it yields CASSPSDSRWGLEQYF.